This T cell receptor (beta chain) was found in a study of glioma-infiltrating T cells after dendritic cell vaccination. Study context: Monocyte-derived dendritic cells, cultured less than 8 days with IL-4 and GM-CSF, were pulsed with autologous tumor lysate. Overall study findings and caveats: No direct clonality-survival link was found; a diverse polyclonal response may matter.

The PCR used 60 V beta and 13 J beta primers. TCRdb's table, derived via immunoSEQ multiplex PCR, lists solely in-frame clones and lacks some. The sample has nearly 85,000 clones, roughly 89% seen once. The length of the CDR3 is 17 residues. CDR1 is MNHEY, CDR2 SMNVEV, per germline (reference sequence). Losses at the gene ends were 6 bases for V and 5 bases for J; bases not matched to a gene: 15. As for this clone: Its antigen is currently unknown.

The genes are TRBV27 and TRBJ2-3, with 9 positions matching TRBD2. This clonotype was sampled from a human donor with glioblastoma. Specimen: blood, collected before dendritic cell vaccination. The CDR3 DNA sequence: TGTGCCAGCAGCCGACTAGCGGAGAGGGGTTTGGAAGATACGCAGTATTTT. This codes for CASSRLAERGLEDTQYF.